What follows are 15 T cell receptor beta chains derived from one specimen sequenced in a study of cytotoxic CD8 clonotypes in ibrutinib-treated CLL. Here immunoSEQ multiplex PCR was the method, and the copy in TCRdb shows in-frame clones only, minus some. Of 110,000 to 150,000 clones in the sample, around 90% were seen once. The sequencing here drew on PBMCs, taken after 12 months of ibrutinib treatment. These receptors originate from a human donor with chronic lymphocytic leukemia.

This chain connects TRBV28 to TRBJ1-2; unclear D gene. The CDR3 is 13 residues long. CDR1 is MDHEN and CDR2 is SYDVKM in the germline V gene. V was cut by 5 bases and J by 2 bases, with 9 bases left in between. CDR3 in amino acids: CASSPAGNYGYTF. The CDR3 DNA follows: TGTGCCAGCAGTCCGGCTGGAAACTATGGCTACACCTTC.

V gene TRBV12-1 combines with J gene TRBJ2-7; TRBD2, as called in the table, went unchecked against the DNA. TRBV12-1 is described as a pseudogene. This CDR3 is built from 21 residues. DNA for the CDR3: TGTGCCAGCAGCTGGGTGGGCCCAGGGAAGGTAGCGGGGCCCCGCTCCTACGAGCAGTACTTC. This translates into CASSWVGPGKVAGPRSYEQYF.

This chain uses TRBV27 with TRBJ2-7; 7 positions match TRBD2. CDR1 and CDR2 from the germline V gene are MNHEY and SMNVEV (reference sequence). This CDR3 region has 14 residues. The V and J ends lost 3 bases and 2 bases, in that order; junction bases with no gene match: 4. CDR3 DNA sequence: TGTGCCAGCAGTTTGACCGGGACTACCTACGAGCAGTACTTC. Its translation: CASSLTGTTYEQYF.

The rearrangement links TRBV19 to TRBJ2-6; 14 bases fit TRBD2. The V segment lost 5 bases and the J segment 1 base; nucleotides outside the gene matches: 4. The CDR3 totals 18 residues. Germline V gives CDR1 LNHDA, CDR2 SQIVND (reference sequence). The CDR3 bases are TGTGCCAGTAGTCGTGGACTAGCGGGAGGTTCTGGGGCCAACGTCCTGACTTTC. Protein product: CASSRGLAGGSGANVLTF.

This chain joins TRBV10-3 and TRBJ2-1; weak D call: TRBD2 (6 bases). This CDR3 contains 16 residues. Trimming stripped 3 bases from V and 10 bases from J, with 22 bases between. Per the germline V gene, CDR1 is ENHRY and CDR2 is SYGVKD. The chain's CDR3 is CAISDATRRVGGEQFF. The CDR3 coding sequence is TGTGCCATCAGTGACGCAACAAGGCGGGTGGGAGGAGAGCAGTTCTTC.

This chain uses TRBV14 with TRBJ1-4; 9 bases are shared with TRBD1. The germline CDR1 and CDR2 sequences are SGHDN and FVKESK. The CDR3 length is 15 residues. The V and J ends lost 4 bases and 8 bases, in that order; junction bases with no gene match: 8. DNA for the CDR3: TGTGCCAGCAGCCGGTTACAGGGGGCTGGCGAAAAACTGTTTTTT. As protein: CASSRLQGAGEKLFF.

This clone has only a few counts. The chain's CDR3 is CASSMNSGLGAGELFF. The CDR3 DNA reads as TGTGCCAGTAGTATGAATAGCGGGCTGGGGGCCGGGGAGCTGTTTTTT. The genes are TRBV19 and TRBJ2-2, with 7 nucleotides matching TRBD2. The CDR3 is 16 residues long. V gave up 3 bases and J gave up 6 bases; unmatched junction bases: 10. The germline CDR1 and CDR2 sequences are LNHDA and SQIVND (reference sequence).

The V and J genes are TRBV21-1 and TRBJ2-7; the DNA was not compared with TRBD2, the D call given in the table. TRBV21-1 is a documented pseudogene. This CDR3 spans 15 amino acids. The DNA of the CDR3 is TGTGCCAGCGAGGAACGTAGCGGAGGTCCCCTCGGGCAGTACTTC. Translation gives CASEERSGGPLGQYF.

The chain uses TRBV28 and TRBJ2-7; D not certain. The CDR3 is made up of 14 amino acids. From germline, CDR1 is MDHEN and CDR2 SYDVKM. The V end was cut by 4 bases, the J end by 3 bases, with 13 bases between. The CDR3 reads CASSYLGENYEQYF. In nucleotides, the CDR3 is TGTGCCAGCAGTTACCTTGGCGAGAACTACGAGCAGTACTTC.

This clone has only a few counts. The CDR3 sequence is CASSAGTVYEQYF. The CDR3 bases are TGTGCCAGCAGTGCCGGGACAGTCTACGAGCAGTACTTC. The J gene is TRBJ2-7, the V gene TRBV6-5; the match to TRBD1 covers 7 bases. The junction had 4 bases not matched to a gene; V was cut back by 5 bases and J by 3 bases. CDR1 MNHEY and CDR2 SVGAGI come from the germline V gene. This CDR3 is built from 13 residues.

The chain is built from TRBV18 and TRBJ2-1, with TRBD2 matching over 7 bases. CDR1 is KGHSH, CDR2 LQKENI, per germline. The V gene end was trimmed by 3 bases and the J gene end by 4 bases; junction bases not matched to a gene: 9. The CDR3 sequence is 16 residues long. CDR3 coding DNA: TGTGCCAGCTCACCGAGTTCAAGCGGGAATTACAATGAGCAGTTCTTC. It is translated as CASSPSSSGNYNEQFF.

This chain connects TRBV9 to TRBJ2-6; no clear D. The CDR3 is made up of 16 amino acids. CDR1 is SGDLS, CDR2 YYNGEE, per germline. V lost 0 bases to trimming and J lost 0 bases, with 7 bases between them. CDR3 amino acids: CASSVAADSGANVLTF. The CDR3 DNA reads TGTGCCAGCAGCGTAGCTGCAGACTCTGGGGCCAACGTCCTGACTTTC.

The chain recombines TRBV6-5 with TRBJ2-7, with 7 bases fitting TRBD1. With V trimmed by 7 bases and J by 1 base, 10 bases remained unmatched. Germline V gene lookup returns CDR1 MNHEY and CDR2 SVGAGI. This CDR3 contains 15 residues. The CDR3 nucleotides read TGTGCCAGCACCCTTTGGGACAGAGGTTCCTACGAGCAGTACTTC. The encoded protein is CASTLWDRGSYEQYF.

The V call is TRBV28, the J call TRBJ1-3; D gene uncertain. CDR1 MDHEN and CDR2 SYDVKM come from the germline V gene. This CDR3 contains 14 residues. With 3 bases removed from V and 2 bases from J, the gap between germline ends came to 8 bases. CDR3 DNA: TGTGCCAGCAGTTTGTGGGCCCCTGGAAACACCATATATTTT. Protein product: CASSLWAPGNTIYF.

The V call is TRBV7-2, the J call TRBJ1-3; no clear D gene. The CDR3 is made up of 15 amino acids. Germline CDR1 and CDR2: SGHTA and FQGNSA. V was clipped by 2 bases and J by 0 bases, with 8 bases between them. CDR3 in DNA: TGTGCCAGCAGCTTATCCGCCATCTCTGGAAACACCATATATTTT. Encoded protein: CASSLSAISGNTIYF.